The 16 T cell receptor beta chains below all came from one sample that was sequenced in a study of shared clonotypes between healthy human individuals. The protocol was immunoSEQ multiplex PCR, while the TCRdb copy is restricted to in-frame clones and leaves out a portion. The data show approximately 2,000,000 clones, around 93% seen once. The naive CD8 population came from CD45RO-negative cells selected for CCR7, without terminally differentiated effector memory CD45RA+ cells. The sample was naive CD8+ T cells from PBMCs. The receptors originated from a man aged 18-30 years in good health. Some clones in this sample may be carry-over from other donors' samples.

Comments on this clone: Other DNA variants within this sample encode the same CDR3. The gene calls are TRBV5-4 and TRBJ2-7; 7 nucleotides align to TRBD1. The V segment lost 4 bases and the J segment 3 bases; nucleotides outside the gene matches: 4. The germline gives CDR1 SGHNT, CDR2 YYREEE (reference sequence). The CDR3 length is 13 residues. Here the CDR3 reads CASSPGTVYEQYF. CDR3 coding DNA: TGTGCCAGCAGCCCCGGGACAGTCTACGAGCAGTACTTC.

The J gene is TRBJ2-7, the V gene TRBV28; TRBD1 matches 8 bases. With V trimmed by 8 bases and J by 0 bases, 3 bases remained unmatched. Germline CDR1 MDHEN, CDR2 SYDVKM. The CDR3 sequence is 13 residues long. CDR3 residues: CASQGQVSYEQYF. The CDR3 DNA is TGTGCCAGCCAGGGACAGGTCTCCTACGAGCAGTACTTC.

This clone was picked up a small number of times. The chain links TRBV27 to TRBJ1-2; D is perhaps TRBD1 (6 bases). Between the trimmed V and J ends, which lost 5 bases and 4 bases, there was a span of 11 bases. CDR3 length: 13 amino acids. Germline V gene data show CDR1 as MNHEY and CDR2 as SMNVEV (reference sequence). CDR3 residues: CASSPTGPYGYTF. The CDR3 DNA reads TGTGCCAGCAGTCCCACAGGGCCCTATGGCTACACCTTC.

The chain recombines TRBV7-9 with TRBJ1-2; D uncertain. In germline, CDR1 is SEHNR, CDR2 FQNEAQ (reference sequence). The CDR3 is 16 residues long. Between the trimmed V and J ends, which lost 0 bases and 1 base, there was a span of 12 bases. In nucleotides, the CDR3 is TGTGCCAGCAGCTTAGCGGCGGCAGATATTAACTATGGCTACACCTTC. It encodes CASSLAAADINYGYTF.

The V gene is TRBV28, the J gene TRBJ1-2, with 8 bases matching TRBD1. Germline V gives CDR1 MDHEN, CDR2 SYDVKM. This CDR3 has 15 residues. The trim removed 4 bases at V and 6 bases at J, leaving 10 bases unmatched. As DNA, the CDR3 is TGTGCCAGCAGTTGGTACAGGGGGTTGTTGGATGGCTACACCTTC. Encoded protein: CASSWYRGLLDGYTF.

This chain connects TRBV11-3 to TRBJ2-3; D tentatively fits TRBD1 or TRBD2 (5 bases each). V lost 6 bases and J 9 bases, leaving 16 bases between the germline ends. The germline CDR1 and CDR2 sequences are SGHNT and YENEEA. CDR3 size: 13 residues. Here the CDR3 reads CASRGRDQGTQYF. The CDR3 DNA sequence: TGTGCCAGCAGGGGACGGGATCAGGGCACGCAGTATTTT.

The chain links TRBV27 to TRBJ2-3, with 10 positions matching TRBD2. CDR1 is MNHEY, CDR2 SMNVEV, per germline (reference sequence). Trimming cost V 5 bases and J 1 base; bases outside gene matches: 3. The CDR3 is 15 residues long. The CDR3 spells CASSPSGSGTDTQYF. The CDR3 DNA follows: TGTGCCAGCAGTCCTAGCGGGAGTGGCACAGATACGCAGTATTTT.

The rearrangement joins TRBV30 to TRBJ2-1; 10 bases match TRBD1. This CDR3 region has 15 residues. From germline, CDR1 is GTSNPN and CDR2 SVGIG (reference sequence). After removal of 0 bases from V and 10 bases from J, the junction contained 9 bases not matched to a gene. The CDR3 nucleotides are TGTGCCTGGAGTGTGTATAGGACAGGGGGTCTCGAGCAGTTCTTC. It is translated as CAWSVYRTGGLEQFF.

This clone has just one count. The chain recombines TRBV27 with TRBJ1-1; D gene uncertain. The V gene lost 2 bases and the J gene lost 6 bases, with 13 bases spanning the gap. From germline, CDR1 is MNHEY and CDR2 SMNVEV (reference sequence). The CDR3 length is 14 residues. In DNA, the CDR3 is TGTGCCAGCAGTTTAGGCGGGGTCTTGGCTGAAGCTTTCTTT. Translated: CASSLGGVLAEAFF.

The chain has TRBV15 and TRBJ2-2; D remains ambiguous. CDR3 length: 13 amino acids. Trimming cost V 1 base and J 3 bases, with 3 bases left between them. Germline CDR1 LNHNV, CDR2 YYDKDF (reference sequence). The CDR3 DNA reads as TGTGCCACCAGCAGAGTGTACACCGGGGAGCTGTTTTTT. Its protein is CATSRVYTGELFF.

The V gene is TRBV5-1, the J gene TRBJ1-3; TRBD1 is a possible D gene (5 bases). Germline lookup yields CDR1 SGHRS and CDR2 YFSETQ. Between the trimmed V and J ends, which lost 3 bases and 4 bases, there was a span of 8 bases. The CDR3 has 13 amino acids. Here the CDR3 DNA reads TGCGCCAGCAGCTCGGGACCAGGAAACACCATATATTTT. Residues: CASSSGPGNTIYF.

The V call is TRBV10-2, the J call TRBJ2-1; perhaps TRBD2 as D (6 bases). The CDR3 length is 13 residues. The germline CDR1 and CDR2 sequences are WSHSY and SAAADI. V lost 6 bases to trimming and J lost 3 bases, with 9 bases between them. The CDR3 loop reads CASRGRNYNEQFF. Written as DNA, the CDR3 is TGCGCCAGCAGGGGGAGGAACTACAATGAGCAGTTCTTC.

The V call is TRBV9, the J call TRBJ2-1, with 8 bases lining up with TRBD2. Looked up from germline, CDR1 is SGDLS and CDR2 is YYNGEE. V dropped 4 bases and J dropped 0; count of bases not matched to a gene: 12. The CDR3 loop spans 18 amino acids. The CDR3 region is CASSLVGLGLASYNEQFF. DNA for the CDR3: TGTGCCAGCAGCCTAGTGGGACTAGGATTGGCCTCCTACAATGAGCAGTTCTTC.

This chain links TRBV7-6 with TRBJ2-7; no definite D call. CDR3 length equals 11 residues. CDR1 is SGHVS and CDR2 is FNYEAQ in the germline V gene. The V end was cut by 5 bases, the J end by 1 base, with 3 bases between. CDR3 sequence: CASSESYEQYF. The CDR3 DNA sequence: TGTGCCAGCAGCGAATCCTACGAGCAGTACTTC.

CDR3 bases: TGTGCCAGCAGCCCTCGATTGGGGACTAGTTCCTACGAGCAGTACTTC. It specifies CASSPRLGTSSYEQYF. The chain is built from TRBV7-8 and TRBJ2-7; 8 nucleotides align to TRBD2. The CDR3 sequence is 16 residues long. The germline V gene encodes CDR1 SGHVS and CDR2 FQNEAQ. Germline trimming cut 5 bases from V and 1 base from J; bases unmatched to any gene: 10.

The J gene is TRBJ2-7, the V gene TRBV4-3; TRBD1 matches 8 bases. CDR3 length: 14 residues. The V segment lost 0 bases and the J segment 5 bases; nucleotides outside the gene matches: 3. CDR1 and CDR2 (germline): LGHNA, YSLEER. The CDR3 region is CASSQDSGGDEQYF. The CDR3 coding sequence is TGCGCCAGCAGCCAAGATTCAGGGGGCGACGAGCAGTACTTC.